This TCR beta chain stems from a study of T cell responses to AZD1222 COVID-19 vaccine. Germline loops: CDR1 SGHVS, CDR2 FNYEAQ. The CDR3 sequence is 15 residues long. J gave up 7 bases and V 2 bases, and 5 bases lay outside the gene matches. Of note for this clone: Antigen unknown.

Study-level results: Across the whole spike, CD4 TCRs peaked at regions 160-218 and 743-854.

Only in-frame clones appear in the TCRdb table, and some are missing; sequencing was by immunoSEQ multiplex PCR. The sample lists tens of thousands of clones, 85% seen once, with approximately 20% in the top ten. The genes are TRBV7-6 and TRBJ2-1; the match to TRBD2 covers 10 bases. Sample: peripheral blood, taken on day 0 of AZD1222 vaccination. This receptor was taken from an adult in good health. The CDR3 loop reads CASSLFLAGVNEQFF. As DNA, the CDR3 is TGTGCCAGCAGCTTATTCCTAGCGGGGGTGAATGAGCAGTTCTTC.